Shown below are 26 T cell receptor beta chains from a single sample sequenced in a study of blood T cell repertoires in COVID-19. TCRdb keeps only in-frame clones here, not all; method: immunoSEQ multiplex PCR. The sample contains a few hundred thousand clones, 70% to 90% of which appear only once. The sample taken for sequencing was PBMCs or T cells enriched from blood (not recorded which). All receptors come from a woman in her twenties or thirties who had recovered from COVID-19.

The chain couples TRBV15 to TRBJ2-2, with D possibly matching TRBD1 (6 bases). The V and J ends lost 6 bases and 0 bases respectively, with 29 bases between them. CDR1 LNHNV and CDR2 YYDKDF come from the germline V gene (reference sequence). The CDR3 is 21 amino acids. The CDR3 region is CATRGTRRTATQEPNTGELFF. CDR3 nucleotide sequence: TGTGCCACCAGGGGAACTCGAAGGACAGCCACGCAAGAGCCGAACACCGGGGAGCTGTTTTTT.

CDR3 sequence reads: CASRDGQGTYEQYF. The CDR3 DNA reads as TGTGCCAGCAGGGACGGACAGGGTACCTACGAGCAGTACTTC. The chain combines TRBV5-6 with TRBJ2-7; 8 bases are shared with TRBD1. Looked up from germline, CDR1 is SGHDT and CDR2 is YYEEEE. With V trimmed by 5 bases and J by 2 bases, 6 bases remained unmatched. The CDR3 sequence is 14 residues long.

The J gene is TRBJ1-2, the V gene TRBV28; D might be TRBD1 (6 bases). Trimming removed 2 bases from V and 8 bases from J, with 12 bases in between. Germline CDR1 MDHEN, CDR2 SYDVKM. The CDR3 length is 13 residues. CDR3 amino acids: CASSLAGGWGYTF. The CDR3 bases are TGTGCCAGCAGTTTAGCGGGGGGCTGGGGCTACACCTTC.

V and J are TRBV2 and TRBJ1-1, with 7 nucleotides matching TRBD1. The CDR3 contains 13 residues. Per the germline V gene, CDR1 is SNHLY and CDR2 is FYNNEI. J was trimmed by 3 bases and V by 7 bases; bases with no gene match: 5. The CDR3 nucleotides are TGTGCCAGCAAGAGGACAGGCTACACTGAAGCTTTCTTT. Protein product: CASKRTGYTEAFF.

The V gene is TRBV7-9, the J gene TRBJ2-1; perhaps TRBD2 as D (5 bases). Trimming stripped 3 bases from V and 1 base from J, with 10 bases between. This CDR3 contains 15 residues. Germline V CDR1 and CDR2: SEHNR, FQNEAQ (reference sequence). The CDR3 coding sequence is TGTGCCAGCAGCTTGAGGGTCCCATCCTACAATGAGCAGTTCTTC. Translated, it gives CASSLRVPSYNEQFF.

This clone appeared a single time. CDR3 nucleotide sequence: TGTGCCAGCAGAGGAGGGGGCCTCGTAGATGGCTACACCTTC. It is translated as CASRGGGLVDGYTF. The genes are TRBV7-2 and TRBJ1-2; 7 bases align to TRBD1. The CDR3 has 14 residues. V was pared by 6 bases and J by 6 bases, with 10 bases of the junction left unmatched. The germline V gene encodes CDR1 SGHTA and CDR2 FQGNSA. The full variable domain, in which reference TRBV7-2 and TRBJ1-2 provide the parts outside the CDR3, is GAGVSQSPSNKVTEKGKDVELRCDPISGHTALYWYRQSLGQGLEFLIYFQGNSAPDKSGLPSDRFSAERTGGSVSTLTIQRTQQEDSAVYLCASRGGGLVDGYTFGSGTRLTVV.

The V and J genes are TRBV3-1 (or the pseudogene TRBV3-2) and TRBJ1-5; D gene uncertain. Trimming cost V 0 bases and J 7 bases, with 4 bases left between them. The V gene's germline CDR1 is LGHDT and CDR2 YNNKEL (reference sequence). This CDR3 is 12 amino acids long. The CDR3 DNA sequence: TGTGCCAGCAGCCAAGAGCGACAGCCCCAGCATTTT. Translation gives CASSQERQPQHF.

Here the CDR3 reads CASSLSGMSYGYTF. In DNA form, the CDR3 reads TGTGCCAGTAGTCTGTCCGGGATGAGCTATGGCTACACCTTC. V is TRBV19 and J is TRBJ1-2; D is undetermined. CDR3 length: 14 residues. V was cut by 5 bases and J by 4 bases, with 14 bases left in between. Germline assignment: CDR1 LNHDA and CDR2 SQIVND (reference sequence).

The V gene is TRBV27, the J gene TRBJ2-4, with 9 bases aligning to TRBD1. Germline CDR1 is MNHEY and CDR2 is SMNVEV (reference sequence). J was trimmed by 4 bases and V by 5 bases; bases with no gene match: 12. The CDR3 loop spans 17 amino acids. The CDR3: CASSTLSTGGRKNIQYF. Written as DNA, the CDR3 is TGTGCCAGCAGTACCCTATCGACAGGGGGTCGAAAAAACATTCAGTACTTC.

This clone was seen just once. The chain joins TRBV9 to TRBJ2-2, with D unclear. This CDR3 comprises 16 residues. Germline assignment: CDR1 SGDLS and CDR2 YYNGEE. V was shortened by 3 bases and J by 4 bases, with 16 bases between the two germline ends. This chain's CDR3 is CASSAGQASTTGELFF. The CDR3, as DNA: TGTGCCAGCAGCGCCGGCCAGGCGAGTACCACCGGGGAGCTGTTTTTT.

The chain links TRBV7-6 to TRBJ1-3; perhaps TRBD1 as D (5 bases). CDR1 is SGHVS and CDR2 is FNYEAQ in the germline V gene. The CDR3 is 16 amino acids. V gave up 5 bases and J gave up 4 bases, with 18 bases separating them. CDR3 coding DNA: TGTGCCAGCAGCGCACCTCTCAGGGAGGGCGGAAACACCATATATTTT. Translating it yields CASSAPLREGGNTIYF.

The CDR3 DNA is TGTGCCAGCAGCTCAATAGCGGGGGGGCGTAATGAGCAGTTCTTC. It translates to CASSSIAGGRNEQFF. The genes are TRBV6-4 and TRBJ2-1; TRBD2 aligns across 11 bases. CDR3 length: 15 residues. V shed 6 bases, J shed 7 bases, and the junction held 8 bases outside the gene matches. Germline V gene lookup returns CDR1 MRHNA and CDR2 SNTAGT.

The V and J genes are TRBV27 and TRBJ2-2; a weak D match, TRBD1 (6 bases). The CDR3 is made up of 14 amino acids. V was cut by 5 bases and J by 4 bases, with 11 bases left in between. Germline loops: CDR1 MNHEY, CDR2 SMNVEV (reference sequence). The CDR3 is CASSIGQFTGELFF. The CDR3 coding sequence is TGTGCCAGCAGTATAGGACAGTTCACCGGGGAGCTGTTTTTT.

The CDR3 DNA reads TGCGCCAGCAGCTTAGAGAGGGGGTCCAATGAAAAACTGTTTTTT. It translates to CASSLERGSNEKLFF. The rearrangement links TRBV5-1 to TRBJ1-4; TRBD1 is a possible D gene (6 bases). Germline values: CDR1 SGHRS, CDR2 YFSETQ. This CDR3 is built from 15 residues. Trimming stripped 2 bases from V and 5 bases from J, with 13 bases between.

The V and J genes are TRBV28 and TRBJ1-1; 8 bases match TRBD1. V lost 2 bases to trimming and J lost 3 bases; unmatched junction nucleotides: 11. Germline V lookup: CDR1 MDHEN, CDR2 SYDVKM. This CDR3 region has 17 residues. CDR3 nucleotide sequence: TGTGCCAGCAGTTTAAGCCCCGGACAGGGAGGCTACACTGAAGCTTTCTTT. It specifies CASSLSPGQGGYTEAFF.

This chain joins TRBV5-4 and TRBJ1-2; 7 positions match TRBD1. CDR3 size: 15 residues. The germline V gene encodes CDR1 SGHNT and CDR2 YYREEE (reference sequence). V shed 2 bases and J 3 bases; nucleotides not matched to a gene: 7. This CDR3 is CASSFRQGAYYGYTF. Written as DNA, the CDR3 is TGTGCCAGCAGCTTCCGACAGGGTGCGTACTATGGCTACACCTTC.

V is TRBV9 and J is TRBJ2-3; TRBD2 aligns across 12 bases. Germline values: CDR1 SGDLS, CDR2 YYNGEE. J gave up 5 bases and V 1 base, and 2 bases lay outside the gene matches. The CDR3 has 15 residues. For the CDR3, the DNA is TGTGCCAGCAGCGTAACTAGCGGGAGGATAGATACGCAGTATTTT. Amino acid sequence: CASSVTSGRIDTQYF.

The chain employs TRBV7-3 and TRBJ2-3; the D gene is possibly TRBD2 (6 bases). CDR3 length: 14 amino acids. From germline, CDR1 is SGHTA and CDR2 FQGTGA. V lost 4 bases and J 1 base, leaving 9 bases between the germline ends. DNA of the CDR3: TGTGCCAGCAGCTCCGGGACTCGCACAGATACGCAGTATTTT. Translated, it gives CASSSGTRTDTQYF.

CDR3 nucleotide sequence: TGTGCCAGTAGTATCCCCACCGACAGATATGGCTACACCTTC. It translates to CASSIPTDRYGYTF. This chain connects TRBV19 to TRBJ1-2; possible D gene TRBD1, 5 bases. Trimming cost V 3 bases and J 5 bases, with 13 bases left between them. Germline assignment: CDR1 LNHDA and CDR2 SQIVND (reference sequence). CDR3 size: 14 residues.

V usage is TRBV3-1 (or the pseudogene TRBV3-2) and J usage is TRBJ2-1; 10 bases are a match to TRBD2. The J segment lost 7 bases and the V segment lost 5 bases, leaving 8 bases of the junction unmatched. Germline values: CDR1 LGHDT, CDR2 YNNKEL (reference sequence). The CDR3 has 15 amino acids. CDR3 DNA sequence: TGTGCCAGCAGCTCCGGTTCTAGCGGGAGAAATGAGCAGTTCTTC. Its protein is CASSSGSSGRNEQFF.

The V call is TRBV19, the J call TRBJ1-5; 7 positions match TRBD1. Germline V gene data show CDR1 as LNHDA and CDR2 as SQIVND (reference sequence). V lost 8 bases to trimming and J lost 3 bases; unmatched junction nucleotides: 4. This CDR3 region has 13 residues. CDR3: CASLGQVNQPQHF. The CDR3, as DNA: TGTGCCAGTCTTGGACAGGTCAATCAGCCCCAGCATTTT.

The chain carries TRBV14 and TRBJ2-7; 8 nucleotides agree with TRBD2. Germline loops: CDR1 SGHDN, CDR2 FVKESK. V gave up 2 bases and J gave up 0 bases; unmatched junction bases: 6. The CDR3 is 16 residues long. The CDR3: CASSQYYSGSSYEQYF. The CDR3 region has the DNA TGTGCCAGCAGCCAATATTACAGCGGGAGCTCCTACGAGCAGTACTTC.

The CDR3 DNA reads as TGTGCCAGCAGCGCCTCGGGACAGGGGGACCCTGAAGCTTTCTTT. Its protein is CASSASGQGDPEAFF. This chain links TRBV2 with TRBJ1-1; TRBD1 aligns across 11 bases. The CDR3 has 15 residues. Looked up from germline, CDR1 is SNHLY and CDR2 is FYNNEI. J was trimmed by 6 bases and V by 6 bases; bases with no gene match: 9.

The J gene is TRBJ1-1, the V gene TRBV7-9; no clear D gene. The CDR3 runs 10 residues. Germline V lookup: CDR1 SEHNR, CDR2 FQNEAQ (reference sequence). V was trimmed by 5 bases and J by 7 bases, leaving 5 bases between them. This CDR3 is CASSPFEAFF. The CDR3 coding sequence is TGTGCCAGCAGCCCATTTGAAGCTTTCTTT. Full variable domain (missing parts from reference TRBV7-9 and TRBJ1-1): DTGVSQNPRHKITKRGQNVTFRCDPISEHNRLYWYRQTLGQGPEFLTYFQNEAQLEKSRLLSDRFSAERPKGSFSTLEIQRTEQGDSAMYLCASSPFEAFFGQGTRLTVV.

The gene calls are TRBV27 and TRBJ2-1; 10 nucleotides align to TRBD1. The germline gives CDR1 MNHEY, CDR2 SMNVEV (reference sequence). The CDR3 covers 15 residues. V shed 4 bases, J shed 7 bases, and the junction held 7 bases outside the gene matches. CDR3 protein: CASSYDRGRANEQFF. CDR3 nucleotides: TGTGCCAGCAGTTATGACAGGGGGCGCGCAAATGAGCAGTTCTTC.

The chain is built from TRBV28 and TRBJ1-2, with TRBD1 identical over 10 bases. Unmatched junction bases numbered 10, after V lost 4 bases and J lost 5 bases. Per germline, CDR1 MDHEN and CDR2 SYDVKM. CDR3 length equals 16 residues. CDR3 in amino acids: CASSSLGGQGGYGYTF. The CDR3 DNA sequence: TGTGCCAGCAGTTCCCTTGGTGGACAGGGGGGGTATGGCTACACCTTC.